These 24 T cell receptor beta chains were all obtained from the same sample, sequenced in a study of blood T cell repertoires in COVID-19. Assay used: immunoSEQ multiplex PCR; TCRdb lists only in-frame clones, some missing. The sample contains a few hundred thousand clones, about 83% of which appear only once. The sequenced sample consisted of peripheral blood. Source of these receptors: a woman in her 30s with COVID-19, enrolled during active disease.

The rearrangement links TRBV7-6 to TRBJ2-1; 7 positions match TRBD2. Per the germline V gene, CDR1 is SGHVS and CDR2 is FNYEAQ. V was pared by 1 base and J by 6 bases, with 3 bases of the junction left unmatched. This CDR3 region has 14 residues. The CDR3 protein is CASSLEVAGNEQFF. DNA of the CDR3: TGTGCCAGCAGCTTAGAAGTAGCGGGCAATGAGCAGTTCTTC.

V and J are TRBV18 and TRBJ1-2; the match to TRBD1 covers 8 bases. Losses at the gene ends were 5 bases for V and 8 bases for J; bases not matched to a gene: 7. CDR3 length: 13 residues. Germline V gives CDR1 KGHSH, CDR2 LQKENI. In DNA form, the CDR3 reads TGTGCCAGCTCATCCGGACAGGGAGACGGCTACACCTTC. Its translation: CASSSGQGDGYTF.

The chain carries TRBV5-4 and TRBJ2-2; 10 bases are shared with TRBD2. The germline V gene encodes CDR1 SGHNT and CDR2 YYREEE (reference sequence). The CDR3 length is 17 residues. V trimming: 0 bases; J trimming: 3 bases; junction bases outside the gene matches: 5. The CDR3, as DNA: TGTGCCAGCAGCTTGGGCAGGGGACTAGCGTACACCGGGGAGCTGTTTTTT. It translates to CASSLGRGLAYTGELFF.

This clone was seen a single time. This chain joins TRBV12-3 or TRBV12-4 and TRBJ1-1; a possible D gene is TRBD1 (5 bases). There are 13 residues in the CDR3. V was trimmed by 8 bases and J by 4 bases, leaving 14 bases between them. The CDR3 bases are TGTGCCAGCCTCAATTTAGGGGTCACTGAAGCTTTCTTT. Amino acids: CASLNLGVTEAFF.

This chain links TRBV6-1 with TRBJ2-7; D not resolved. The length of the CDR3 is 13 residues. Germline lookup yields CDR1 MNHNS and CDR2 SASEGT. V was trimmed by 2 bases and J by 9 bases, leaving 14 bases between them. The CDR3, as DNA: TGTGCCAGCAGTGAAATGAGTAGCTCTGGGCAGTACTTC. Amino acid sequence: CASSEMSSSGQYF.

This clone was seen a handful of times. The V gene is TRBV6-6, the J gene TRBJ2-1, with TRBD2 as a possible D gene (6 bases). CDR1 is MNHNY and CDR2 is SVGAGI in the germline V gene (reference sequence). Trimming shortened V by 5 bases and J by 8 bases, and 13 bases separated the two germline ends. The CDR3 sequence is 13 residues long. This CDR3 is CASSRTTGDEQFF. CDR3 bases: TGTGCCAGCAGTAGGACTACCGGGGATGAGCAGTTCTTC.

J is TRBJ2-3 and V is TRBV12-2; the table's D call, TRBD2, was not checked against the DNA. TRBV12-2 is noted as a pseudogene. There are 8 residues in the CDR3. The CDR3 sequence: CANLLAAF. For the CDR3, the DNA is TGTGCAAACTTACTAGCGGCTTTT.

This sequence joins TRBV11-2 and TRBJ2-1; 10 nucleotides align to TRBD2. CDR1 SGHAT and CDR2 FQNNGV come from the germline V gene. V gave up 2 bases and J gave up 7 bases; unmatched junction bases: 8. The CDR3 runs to 16 residues. In DNA, the CDR3 is TGTGCCAGCAGCTTATTAGCTAGCGGGAGAATAAATGAGCAGTTCTTC. The encoded protein is CASSLLASGRINEQFF.

V gene TRBV4-3 combines with J gene TRBJ2-7; 7 bases fit TRBD1. CDR1 and CDR2 from the germline V gene are LGHNA and YSLEER. This CDR3 contains 16 residues. The ends lost 1 base at V and 0 bases at J; junction bases unmatched: 6. CDR3 DNA sequence: TGCGCCAGCAGCCAAGTAGGGGGACAGCCCTCCTACGAGCAGTACTTC. Protein product: CASSQVGGQPSYEQYF.

This chain uses TRBV30 with TRBJ2-2; the D gene is possibly TRBD2 (6 bases). Germline V CDR1 and CDR2: GTSNPN, SVGIG (reference sequence). The CDR3 runs 14 residues. V lost 6 bases and J 2 bases, leaving 13 bases between the germline ends. The CDR3 nucleotides are TGTGCCTGCCATATAGCGGTTAACACCGGGGAGCTGTTTTTT. Translated: CACHIAVNTGELFF.

The chain carries TRBV7-8 and TRBJ2-1; a possible D gene is TRBD2 (5 bases). Looked up from germline, CDR1 is SGHVS and CDR2 is FQNEAQ. V shed 1 base and J shed 2 bases, with 15 bases lying between them. The CDR3 spans 17 residues. The CDR3 region is CASSLDGRVVAYNEQFF. CDR3 in DNA: TGTGCCAGCAGCTTAGATGGGCGGGTCGTGGCCTACAATGAGCAGTTCTTC.

The V and J genes are TRBV7-9 and TRBJ2-5; D unclear. V lost 5 bases to trimming and J lost 3 bases, with 19 bases between them. This CDR3 spans 16 amino acids. Germline V gives CDR1 SEHNR, CDR2 FQNEAQ (reference sequence). The CDR3 is CASSHIDRVMEETQYF. The CDR3, as DNA: TGTGCCAGCAGCCACATTGACCGGGTAATGGAAGAGACCCAGTACTTC.

This chain links TRBV27 with TRBJ2-7; 8 bases are a match to TRBD1. Germline V gene data show CDR1 as MNHEY and CDR2 as SMNVEV (reference sequence). V shed 6 bases, J shed 4 bases, and the junction held 11 bases outside the gene matches. The CDR3 is 15 residues long. Here the CDR3 reads CASRSLTGEGYEQYF. DNA of the CDR3: TGTGCCAGCAGATCTTTGACAGGGGAAGGGTACGAGCAGTACTTC.

This clone was detected a few times. This chain uses TRBV6-5 with TRBJ1-2; D remains ambiguous. This CDR3 spans 14 amino acids. Germline V CDR1 and CDR2: MNHEY, SVGAGI. Trimming cost V 10 bases and J 2 bases, with 17 bases left between them. Here the CDR3 reads CATHQVDNNYGYTF. The CDR3 DNA sequence: TGTGCCACTCACCAGGTGGATAACAACTATGGCTACACCTTC.

This sequence joins TRBV7-2 and TRBJ1-5; D unclear. This CDR3 contains 16 residues. The germline V gene encodes CDR1 SGHTA and CDR2 FQGNSA. V was clipped by 1 base and J by 4 bases, with 14 bases between them. The CDR3 region has the DNA TGTGCCAGCAGCTTAGATCCGGGGTTGGCAAATCAGCCCCAGCATTTT. Translated, it gives CASSLDPGLANQPQHF.

The chain is built from TRBV5-1 and TRBJ1-5; possible D gene TRBD1, 5 bases. This CDR3 is 15 amino acids long. Trimming cost V 0 bases and J 4 bases, with 11 bases left between them. CDR1 and CDR2 (germline): SGHRS, YFSETQ. Written as DNA, the CDR3 is TGCGCCAGCAGCTTGGAATGGGGGGGAAATCAGCCCCAGCATTTT. Translated: CASSLEWGGNQPQHF.

The V call is TRBV7-2, the J call TRBJ1-5, with D maybe TRBD1 (5 bases). This CDR3 comprises 12 residues. V lost 3 bases and J 11 bases, leaving 11 bases between the germline ends. Germline V gene lookup returns CDR1 SGHTA and CDR2 FQGNSA. CDR3: CASSFGGGSQHF. The CDR3 region has the DNA TGTGCCAGCAGCTTCGGGGGGGGGTCCCAGCATTTT.

This chain connects TRBV28 to TRBJ2-3; 9 nucleotides match TRBD2. The CDR3 sequence is 18 residues long. With V trimmed by 5 bases and J by 1 base, 13 bases remained unmatched. CDR1 is MDHEN, CDR2 SYDVKM, per germline. CDR3 bases: TGTGCCAGCAGTACCACTAGCGGGCACCCCCCTGGCACAGATACGCAGTATTTT. This codes for CASSTTSGHPPGTDTQYF.

This clone appeared a single time. This chain uses TRBV6-1 with TRBJ1-2; maybe TRBD1 (6 bases). Trimming took off 3 bases at V and 7 bases at J, with 15 bases between the two ends. The CDR3 covers 14 residues. Germline CDR1 reads MNHNS; CDR2 reads SASEGT. This chain's CDR3 is CASSETQGLGGYTF. The CDR3 DNA sequence: TGTGCCAGCAGTGAGACCCAGGGGCTGGGTGGCTACACCTTC.

The chain couples TRBV27 to TRBJ2-7, with D tentatively TRBD2 (5 bases). CDR3 length equals 13 residues. V was pared by 5 bases and J by 2 bases, with 10 bases between. From germline, CDR1 is MNHEY and CDR2 SMNVEV (reference sequence). The CDR3 DNA sequence: TGTGCCAGCAGTGGAGGCAACACCTACGAGCAGTACTTC. It translates to CASSGGNTYEQYF.

This chain joins TRBV7-9 and TRBJ1-2; 7 nucleotides align to TRBD1. The germline gives CDR1 SEHNR, CDR2 FQNEAQ (reference sequence). J lost 6 bases, V lost 3 bases, and 7 bases had no gene match. The CDR3 runs 14 residues. The CDR3 protein is CASSLEGQRNGYTF. The CDR3 DNA sequence: TGTGCCAGCAGCTTGGAGGGACAGAGAAATGGCTACACCTTC.

This clone showed up just a few times. The gene calls are TRBV6-5 and TRBJ2-7; 9 nucleotides align to TRBD1. The CDR3 sequence is 14 residues long. Germline V gives CDR1 MNHEY, CDR2 SVGAGI. The trim removed 2 bases at V and 2 bases at J, leaving 1 base unmatched. CDR3 coding DNA: TGTGCCAGCAGTTACCGGGACAGGGCCTACGAGCAGTACTTC. As protein: CASSYRDRAYEQYF.

The rearrangement links TRBV5-1 to TRBJ2-7; perhaps TRBD2 as D (5 bases). Germline-derived CDR1 and CDR2 are SGHRS and YFSETQ. Between the trimmed V and J ends, which lost 0 bases and 3 bases, there was a span of 16 bases. The CDR3 sequence is 16 residues long. CDR3 nucleotide sequence: TGCGCCAGCAGCTTGGACACCATCCACCGGGGCTACGAGCAGTACTTC. Protein sequence: CASSLDTIHRGYEQYF.

This clone has just a few counts. This chain uses TRBV6-5 with TRBJ2-3, with a weak D call TRBD2 (5 bases). Germline V gene sequence: CDR1 MNHEY, CDR2 SVGAGI. The V end was cut by 7 bases, the J end by 5 bases, with 13 bases between. The CDR3 extends over 13 amino acids. The CDR3 loop reads CASIPDGGDTQYF. CDR3 DNA: TGTGCCAGCATCCCGGACGGAGGAGATACGCAGTATTTT.